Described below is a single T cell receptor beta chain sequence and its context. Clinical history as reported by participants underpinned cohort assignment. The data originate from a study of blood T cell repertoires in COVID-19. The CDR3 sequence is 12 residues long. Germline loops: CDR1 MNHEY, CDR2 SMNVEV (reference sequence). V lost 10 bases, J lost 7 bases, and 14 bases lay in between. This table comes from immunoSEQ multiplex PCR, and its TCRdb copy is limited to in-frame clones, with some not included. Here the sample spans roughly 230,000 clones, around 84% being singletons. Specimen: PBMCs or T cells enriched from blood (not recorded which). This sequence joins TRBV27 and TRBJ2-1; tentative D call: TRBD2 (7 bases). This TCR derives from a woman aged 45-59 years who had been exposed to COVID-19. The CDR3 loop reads CAIRGGVNEQFF. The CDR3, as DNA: TGTGCCATCAGAGGGGGGGTAAATGAGCAGTTCTTC.